The clone carrying this T cell receptor beta chain was observed a few times. Its antigen remains unknown. This sample is drawn from a study of T cells after posttransplantation cyclophosphamide. Study conclusions and caveats: Recipient CMV seropositivity and CMV reactivation strongly tracked TRB clonality.

Generated by immunoSEQ multiplex PCR, the TCRdb table keeps only in-frame clones and is missing some. This sample shows 20,000 to 25,000 clones and no singletons; around 6.6% rests with the ten largest. The V end was cut by 2 bases, the J end by 2 bases, with 13 bases between. From germline, CDR1 is LGHNA and CDR2 YSLEER. The CDR3 sequence is 16 residues long. The sample consisted of PBMCs. This clonotype was sampled from a woman aged 55 to 70 in good health, CMV-negative, and a related stem cell transplant donor. The rearrangement links TRBV4-3 to TRBJ2-1; TRBD1 might be the D (6 bases). The CDR3 DNA is TGCGCCAGCAGCCAAAGTTGGGGACACGCCTACAATGAGCAGTTCTTC. Residues: CASSQSWGHAYNEQFF.